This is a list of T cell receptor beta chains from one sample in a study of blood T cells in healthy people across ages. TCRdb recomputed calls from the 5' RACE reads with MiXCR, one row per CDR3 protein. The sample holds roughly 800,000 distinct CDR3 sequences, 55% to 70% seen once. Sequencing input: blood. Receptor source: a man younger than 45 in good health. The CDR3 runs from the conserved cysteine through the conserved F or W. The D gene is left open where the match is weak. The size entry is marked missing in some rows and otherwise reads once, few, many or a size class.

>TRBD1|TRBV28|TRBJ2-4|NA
CASSGTGKNIQYF
TGTGCCAGCAGTGGGACAGGGAAAAACATTCAGTACTTC
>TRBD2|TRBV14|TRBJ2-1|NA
CASSPQTTSGRAYEQFF
TGTGCCAGCAGCCCGCAAACGACTAGCGGGAGGGCCTATGAGCAGTTCTTC
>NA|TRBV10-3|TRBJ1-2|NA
CAIRPSSVSGGYTF
TGTGCCATCAGGCCCTCCTCGGTAAGCGGAGGCTACACCTTC
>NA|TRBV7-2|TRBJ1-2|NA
CASSFSGIRGYTF
TGTGCCAGCAGCTTCTCCGGGATTCGGGGCTACACCTTC
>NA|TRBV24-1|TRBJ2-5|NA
CATSDYDGSETQYF
TGTGCCACCAGTGATTATGACGGGAGTGAGACCCAGTACTTC
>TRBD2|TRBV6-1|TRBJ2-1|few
CASSESLSGRTSAHNEQFF
TGTGCCAGCAGTGAAAGCCTCTCTGGGCGGACTAGCGCACACAATGAGCAGTTCTTC
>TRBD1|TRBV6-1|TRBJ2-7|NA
CASSDTGGSPYEQYF
TGTGCCAGCAGTGATACAGGGGGCTCACCCTACGAGCAGTACTTC
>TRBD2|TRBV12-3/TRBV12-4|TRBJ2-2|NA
CASSFPSGGNTGELFF
TGTGCCAGCAGTTTCCCTAGCGGGGGGAACACCGGGGAGCTGTTTTTT
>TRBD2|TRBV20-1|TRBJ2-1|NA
CSAHGTSGLYYNEQFF
TGTAGTGCGCATGGGACTAGCGGTCTCTACTACAATGAGCAGTTCTTC
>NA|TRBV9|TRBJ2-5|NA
CASSNLKDGTQYF
TGTGCCAGCAGTAATTTAAAAGATGGGACCCAGTACTTC
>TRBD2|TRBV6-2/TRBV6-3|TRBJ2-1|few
CASRIAGGNEQFF
TGTGCCAGCAGGATAGCGGGAGGCAATGAGCAGTTCTTC
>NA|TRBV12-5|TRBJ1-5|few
CASGLRGNQPQHF
TGTGCTAGTGGTTTACGGGGGAATCAGCCCCAGCATTTT
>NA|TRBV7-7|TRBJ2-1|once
CASGLDAANEQFF
TGTGCTAGCGGCTTAGACGCAGCCAATGAGCAGTTCTTC
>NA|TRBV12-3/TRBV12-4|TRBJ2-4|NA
CASSFLQAKNIQYF
TGTGCCAGCAGTTTTCTACAGGCCAAAAACATTCAGTACTTC
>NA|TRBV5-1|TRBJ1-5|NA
CASSRTAGDQPQHF
TGCGCCAGCAGCAGAACCGCAGGGGATCAGCCCCAGCATTTT
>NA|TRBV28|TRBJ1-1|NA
CASADWRAFF
TGTGCCAGCGCCGACTGGCGGGCTTTCTTT
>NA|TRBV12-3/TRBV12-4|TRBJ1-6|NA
CASSSTRGPSPLHF
TGTGCCAGCAGTTCGACCCGCGGGCCGTCACCCCTCCACTTT
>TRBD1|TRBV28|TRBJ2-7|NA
CASSAAGTGVHEQYF
TGTGCCAGCAGCGCCGCCGGGACAGGAGTTCACGAGCAGTACTTC
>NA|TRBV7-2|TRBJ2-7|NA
CASSLEVGGLFRGNEQYF
TGTGCCAGCAGCTTAGAAGTGGGAGGGCTGTTTAGGGGGAATGAGCAGTACTTC
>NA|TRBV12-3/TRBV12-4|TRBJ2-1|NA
CASSFLATNEQFF
TGTGCCAGCAGTTTCCTAGCGACGAATGAGCAGTTCTTC
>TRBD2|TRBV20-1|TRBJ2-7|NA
CSALAGGPNRYEQYF
TGCAGTGCTTTAGCGGGAGGGCCAAATAGGTACGAGCAGTACTTC
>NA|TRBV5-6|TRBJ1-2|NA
CASSPPTGLPTF
TGTGCCAGCAGCCCACCGACAGGACTCCCCACCTTC
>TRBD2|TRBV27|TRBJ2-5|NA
CASSFSGPSGGAKTQYF
TGTGCCAGCAGTTTCTCTGGACCTAGCGGGGGGGCGAAGACCCAGTACTTC
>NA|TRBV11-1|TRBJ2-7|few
CASSLGGQQGRVYEQYF
TGTGCCAGCAGCTTAGGAGGACAGCAGGGTCGAGTCTACGAGCAGTACTTC
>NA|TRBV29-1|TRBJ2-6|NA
CSVEDDRSGANVLTF
TGCAGCGTTGAAGATGACCGCTCTGGGGCCAACGTCCTGACTTTC
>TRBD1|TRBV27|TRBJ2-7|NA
CASSLRGTDSYEQYF
TGTGCCAGCAGTTTAAGAGGGACAGACTCCTACGAGCAGTACTTC
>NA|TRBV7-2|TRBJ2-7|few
CASSGGTTYEQYF
TGTGCCAGCAGCGGCGGGACAACCTACGAGCAGTACTTC
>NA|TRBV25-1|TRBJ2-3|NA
CASSEWTAYTDTQYF
TGTGCCAGCAGTGAATGGACAGCTTACACAGATACGCAGTATTTT
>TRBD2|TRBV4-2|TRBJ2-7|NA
CASSQSPTSAHEQYF
TGTGCCAGCAGCCAATCTCCGACTAGCGCCCACGAGCAGTACTTC
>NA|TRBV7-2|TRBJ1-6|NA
CASSLVGVSPLHF
TGTGCCAGCAGCTTAGTGGGGGTTTCACCCCTCCACTTT
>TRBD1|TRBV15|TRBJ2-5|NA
CATMAGRDREQYF
TGTGCCACCATGGCAGGGAGAGACAGGGAGCAGTACTTC
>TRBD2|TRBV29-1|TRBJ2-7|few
CSVPGASGMYEQYF
TGCAGCGTTCCGGGCGCTAGCGGGATGTACGAGCAGTACTTC
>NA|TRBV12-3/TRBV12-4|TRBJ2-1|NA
CASSPGWTIPFF
TGTGCCAGCAGTCCAGGATGGACTATTCCGTTCTTC
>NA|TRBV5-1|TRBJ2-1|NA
CASSNAGLPSEQFF
TGCGCCAGCAGCAACGCGGGACTCCCCTCGGAGCAGTTCTTC
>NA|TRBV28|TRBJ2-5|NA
CASSQRPGVGGTQYF
TGTGCCAGCAGTCAACGACCAGGAGTTGGAGGGACCCAGTACTTC
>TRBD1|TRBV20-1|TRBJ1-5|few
CSAETGTGVSRPQHF
TGCAGTGCTGAAACCGGGACAGGGGTTTCTCGGCCCCAGCATTTT
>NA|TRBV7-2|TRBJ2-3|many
CASSLGRPSTDTQYF
TGTGCCAGCAGCTTAGGGAGGCCCTCCACAGATACGCAGTATTTT
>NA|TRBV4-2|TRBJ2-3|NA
CASSQDYRKTDTHYF
TGTGCCAGCAGCCAAGATTACAGGAAAACAGATACGCATTATTTT
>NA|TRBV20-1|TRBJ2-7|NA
CSAPQTASSYEQYF
TGCAGTGCTCCCCAGACGGCGAGCTCCTACGAGCAGTACTTC
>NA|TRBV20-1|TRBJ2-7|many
CSAVSGGIGYEQYF
TGCAGTGCCGTCTCAGGGGGGATCGGATATGAGCAGTACTTC
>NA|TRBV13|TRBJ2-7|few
CASSGDRTYEQYF
TGTGCCAGCAGTGGAGACCGGACCTACGAGCAGTACTTC
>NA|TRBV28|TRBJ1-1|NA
CASRVPGPTEAFF
TGTGCCAGCAGAGTACCGGGACCCACGGAAGCTTTCTTT
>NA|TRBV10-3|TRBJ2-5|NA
CAISDGRGARETQYF
TGTGCCATCAGCGACGGTCGGGGGGCGCGGGAGACCCAGTACTTC
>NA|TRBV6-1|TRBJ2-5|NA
CASRPSGLVETQYF
TGTGCCAGCAGACCTTCAGGGTTGGTGGAGACCCAGTACTTC
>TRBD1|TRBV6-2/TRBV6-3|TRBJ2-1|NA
CASSYHRDRGGSEQFF
TGTGCCAGCAGTTACCACCGGGACAGGGGAGGGTCGGAGCAGTTCTTC
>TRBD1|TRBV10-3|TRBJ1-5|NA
CAISDGVLWDRGREQPQHF
TGTGCCATCAGTGATGGGGTACTCTGGGACAGGGGGCGCGAACAGCCCCAGCATTTT
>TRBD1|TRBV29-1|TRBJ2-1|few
CSVDPGGHNEQFF
TGCAGCGTTGACCCAGGGGGCCACAATGAGCAGTTCTTC